At least ten counts were recorded for the clone carrying this T cell receptor beta chain. Its antigen is still unknown. Bulk TCR libraries were made with methods that had been previously described and with listed TCR primers. TCRdb processed the PCR reads anew with MiXCR; each CDR3 protein has one entry. The sample lists some 320,000 distinct CDR3 sequences, about a fifth occurring once. The data originate from a study of molecular identifiers for immune sequencing clone quantification. Study-wide results and caveats: Clones that had above 20 RNA copies took up over 99% of effector molecules but under 1% in naive cells.

Input material: naive CD8+ T cells from blood, with Jurkat cell RNA spiked in. Documented subset: FACS-sorted CD8+CD4-CCR7+CD45RA+ naive T cells. The sequence came from a human donor in good health. Some libraries in this study had Jurkat cell RNA spiked in.

The CDR3 spells CASSDDRGTWQPQHF. The CDR3 bases are TGTGCCAGCAGTGACGACAGGGGGACCTGGCAGCCCCAGCATTTT. The chain carries TRBV2 and TRBJ1-5; 9 bases are a match to TRBD1. V dropped 3 bases and J dropped 7; count of bases not matched to a gene: 7. There are 15 residues in the CDR3. Germline assignment: CDR1 SNHLY and CDR2 FYNNEI. The full variable domain, completed using reference TRBV2 and TRBJ1-5, is EPEVTQTPSHQVTQMGQEVILRCVPISNHLYFYWYRQILGQKVEFLVSFYNNEISEKSEIFDDQFSVERPDGSNFTLKIRSTKLEDSAMYFCASSDDRGTWQPQHFGDGTRLSIL.